These 9 T cell receptor beta chains were sequenced from one sample in a study of monozygotic twins with cystic fibrosis (dated by TCRdb to 2020 to 2022). To prepare the library, the immunoSEQ multiplex PCR assay was applied. TCRdb took over this immuneACCESS table, retaining in-frame rearrangements with V and J assigned. Such tables are incomplete; in checked studies, under half of the missing clones stem from an unresolved V gene, and the remainder is unexplained. This sample holds around 30,000 clones; about 82% were observed only once. Jointly, the top ten make up 0.7% to 0.9% of the sample. The sequencing input was blood. These receptors all stem from a girl aged 2 to 10 with cystic fibrosis.

The J gene is TRBJ2-7, the V gene TRBV11-2; 7 bases are shared with TRBD2. The trim removed 2 bases at V and 5 bases at J, leaving 9 bases unmatched. CDR3 size: 15 residues. The germline CDR1 and CDR2 sequences are SGHAT and FQNNGV. The CDR3 nucleotides read TGTGCCAGCAGCTTATTTACTGGGAGGGCGGACGAGCAGTACTTC. Encoded protein: CASSLFTGRADEQYF.

This clone was counted only a few times. This sequence joins TRBV5-6 and TRBJ2-7; 8 nucleotides agree with TRBD2. Per the germline V gene, CDR1 is SGHDT and CDR2 is YYEEEE. V lost 7 bases and J lost 5; bases outside the gene matches: 11. The CDR3 extends over 14 amino acids. CDR3 amino acids: CASSLDGRVHEQYF. DNA of the CDR3: TGTGCCAGCTCACTGGACGGGAGGGTCCACGAGCAGTACTTC.

The rearrangement uses TRBV27 and TRBJ2-1, with D possibly being TRBD1 or TRBD2 (5 bases each). The CDR3 sequence is 15 residues long. Germline V gene data show CDR1 as MNHEY and CDR2 as SMNVEV (reference sequence). Trimming cost V 2 bases and J 0 bases, with 8 bases left between them. The chain's CDR3 is CASSLAGSSYNEQFF. CDR3 bases: TGTGCCAGCAGTTTAGCAGGGAGCTCCTACAATGAGCAGTTCTTC.

The V and J genes are TRBV19 and TRBJ1-5; TRBD1 agrees at 8 bases. The V gene's germline CDR1 is LNHDA and CDR2 SQIVND (reference sequence). V lost 0 bases and J lost 5; bases outside the gene matches: 0. CDR3 length equals 14 residues. This CDR3 reads CASSIDRGHQPQHF. CDR3 DNA sequence: TGTGCCAGTAGTATAGACAGGGGGCATCAGCCCCAGCATTTT.

The chain combines TRBV5-4 with TRBJ2-1; 9 bases are shared with TRBD2. The CDR3 sequence is 16 residues long. The V and J ends lost 4 bases and 8 bases, in that order; junction bases with no gene match: 13. CDR1 is SGHNT and CDR2 is YYREEE in the germline V gene (reference sequence). DNA of the CDR3: TGTGCCAGCAGCACTTCAGCGGGAGGTGGATTCCATGAGCAGTTCTTC. Translated, it gives CASSTSAGGGFHEQFF.

CDR3 DNA sequence: TGTGCCAGCAGTGTAGATAGCAATCAGCCCCAGCATTTT. Protein: CASSVDSNQPQHF. This chain connects TRBV2 to TRBJ1-5, with D uncertain. V lost 4 bases, J lost 0 bases, and 4 bases lay in between. CDR1 is SNHLY and CDR2 is FYNNEI in the germline V gene. This CDR3 has 13 amino acids.

The chain is built from TRBV7-8 and TRBJ1-1, with D perhaps TRBD1 (6 bases). Germline V gene lookup returns CDR1 SGHVS and CDR2 FQNEAQ. The V gene lost 5 bases and the J gene lost 10 bases, with 17 bases spanning the gap. The CDR3 spans 13 residues. Written as DNA, the CDR3 is TGTGCCAGCAGCCTGGACAGAAATTCAGGAGCTTTCTTT. Translating it yields CASSLDRNSGAFF.

The chain uses TRBV5-1 and TRBJ1-5, with 8 bases fitting TRBD1. The junction had 2 bases not matched to a gene; V was cut back by 2 bases and J by 4 bases. Germline CDR1 is SGHRS and CDR2 is YFSETQ. This CDR3 contains 14 residues. DNA for the CDR3: TGCGCCAGCAGCTTAGGGGACAGGAATCAGCCCCAGCATTTT. The encoded protein is CASSLGDRNQPQHF.

This clone has only a few counts. The V and J genes are TRBV27 and TRBJ2-7, with TRBD2 matching 8 bases. This CDR3 region has 14 residues. V was pared by 3 bases and J by 5 bases, with 6 bases of the junction left unmatched. Per germline, CDR1 MNHEY and CDR2 SMNVEV (reference sequence). CDR3 protein: CASSLGTRANEQYF. The CDR3 DNA reads as TGTGCCAGCAGTTTGGGGACTAGAGCCAACGAGCAGTACTTC.